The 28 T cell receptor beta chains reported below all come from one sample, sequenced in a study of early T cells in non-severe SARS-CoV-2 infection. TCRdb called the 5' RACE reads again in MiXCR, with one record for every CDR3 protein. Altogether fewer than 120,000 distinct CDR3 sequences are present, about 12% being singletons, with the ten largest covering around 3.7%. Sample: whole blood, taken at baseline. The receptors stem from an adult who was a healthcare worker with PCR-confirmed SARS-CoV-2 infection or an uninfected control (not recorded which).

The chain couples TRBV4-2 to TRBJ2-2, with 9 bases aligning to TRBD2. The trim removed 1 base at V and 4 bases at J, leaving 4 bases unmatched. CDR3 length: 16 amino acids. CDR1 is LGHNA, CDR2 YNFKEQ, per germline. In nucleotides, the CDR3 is TGTGCCAGCAGCCAAGCCCTAGCGGGATCCACCGGGGAGCTGTTTTTT. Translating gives CASSQALAGSTGELFF.

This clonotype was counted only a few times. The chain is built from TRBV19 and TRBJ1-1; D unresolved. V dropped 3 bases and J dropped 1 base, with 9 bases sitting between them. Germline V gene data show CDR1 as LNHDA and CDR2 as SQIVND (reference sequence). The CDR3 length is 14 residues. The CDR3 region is CASSMRFPNTEAFF. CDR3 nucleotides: TGTGCCAGTAGTATGCGGTTCCCGAACACTGAAGCTTTCTTT.

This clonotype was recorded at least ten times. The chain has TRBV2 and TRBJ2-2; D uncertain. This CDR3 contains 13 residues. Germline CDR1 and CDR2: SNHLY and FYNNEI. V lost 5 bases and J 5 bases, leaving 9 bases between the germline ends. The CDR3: CASSLVTTGELFF. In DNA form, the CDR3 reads TGTGCCAGCAGTCTCGTCACAACCGGGGAGCTGTTTTTT. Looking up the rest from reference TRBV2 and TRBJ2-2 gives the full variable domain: EPEVTQTPSHQVTQMGQEVILRCVPISNHLYFYWYRQILGQKVEFLVSFYNNEISEKSEIFDDQFSVERPDGSNFTLKIRSTKLEDSAMYFCASSLVTTGELFFGEGSRLTVL.

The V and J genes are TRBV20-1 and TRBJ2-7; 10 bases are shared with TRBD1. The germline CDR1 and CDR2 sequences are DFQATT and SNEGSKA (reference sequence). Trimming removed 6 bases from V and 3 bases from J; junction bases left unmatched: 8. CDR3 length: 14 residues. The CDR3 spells CSAAGTGVGYEQYF. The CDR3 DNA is TGCAGTGCCGCCGGGACAGGGGTTGGCTACGAGCAGTACTTC.

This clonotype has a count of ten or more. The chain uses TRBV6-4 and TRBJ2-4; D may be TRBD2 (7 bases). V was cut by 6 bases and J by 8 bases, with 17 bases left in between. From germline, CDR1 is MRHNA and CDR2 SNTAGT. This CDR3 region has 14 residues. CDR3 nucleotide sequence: TGTGCCAGCAGCGCGAGGGGGGGGCAGGACATTCAGTACTTC. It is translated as CASSARGGQDIQYF.

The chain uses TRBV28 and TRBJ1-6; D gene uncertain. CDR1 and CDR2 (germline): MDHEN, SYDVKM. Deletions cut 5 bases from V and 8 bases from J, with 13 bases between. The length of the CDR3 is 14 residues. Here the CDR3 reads CASSRWAVDSPLHF. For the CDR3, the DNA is TGTGCCAGCAGTCGGTGGGCTGTGGATTCACCCCTCCACTTT.

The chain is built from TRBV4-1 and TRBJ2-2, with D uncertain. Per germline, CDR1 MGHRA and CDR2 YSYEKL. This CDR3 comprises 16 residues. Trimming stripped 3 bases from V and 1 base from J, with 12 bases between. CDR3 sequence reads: CASSQGMGLNTGELFF. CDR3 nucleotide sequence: TGCGCCAGCAGCCAGGGTATGGGCTTGAACACCGGGGAGCTGTTTTTT.

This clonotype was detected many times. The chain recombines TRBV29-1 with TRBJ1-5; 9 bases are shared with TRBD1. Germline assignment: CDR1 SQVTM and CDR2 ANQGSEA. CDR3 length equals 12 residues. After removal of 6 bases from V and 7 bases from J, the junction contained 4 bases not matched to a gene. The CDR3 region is CSVGQGRQPQHF. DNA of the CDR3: TGCAGCGTAGGACAGGGGAGACAGCCCCAGCATTTT.

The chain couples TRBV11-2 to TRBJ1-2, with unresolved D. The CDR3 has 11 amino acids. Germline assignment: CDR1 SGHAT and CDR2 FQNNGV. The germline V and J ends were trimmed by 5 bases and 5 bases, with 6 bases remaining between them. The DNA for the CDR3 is TGTGCCAGCAGCCGGCATTATGGCTACACCTTC. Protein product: CASSRHYGYTF.

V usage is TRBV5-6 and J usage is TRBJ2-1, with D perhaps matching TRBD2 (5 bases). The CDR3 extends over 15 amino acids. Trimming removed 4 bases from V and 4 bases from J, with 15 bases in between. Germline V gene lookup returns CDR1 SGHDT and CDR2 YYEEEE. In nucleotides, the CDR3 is TGTGCCAGCAGCCCTACTTTCGGGGATTACAATGAGCAGTTCTTC. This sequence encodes CASSPTFGDYNEQFF.

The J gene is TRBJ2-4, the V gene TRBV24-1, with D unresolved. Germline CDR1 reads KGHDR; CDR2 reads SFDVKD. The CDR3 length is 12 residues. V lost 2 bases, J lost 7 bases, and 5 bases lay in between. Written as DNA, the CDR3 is TGTGCCACCAGTGATTATGATAACATTCAGTACTTC. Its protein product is CATSDYDNIQYF.

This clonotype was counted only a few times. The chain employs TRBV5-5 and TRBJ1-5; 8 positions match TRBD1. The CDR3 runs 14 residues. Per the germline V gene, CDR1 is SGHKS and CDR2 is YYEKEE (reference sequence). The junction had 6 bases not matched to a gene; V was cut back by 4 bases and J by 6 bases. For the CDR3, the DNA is TGTGCCAGCAGCCCCCAGGGGGCGGTTCAGCCCCAGCATTTT. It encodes CASSPQGAVQPQHF.

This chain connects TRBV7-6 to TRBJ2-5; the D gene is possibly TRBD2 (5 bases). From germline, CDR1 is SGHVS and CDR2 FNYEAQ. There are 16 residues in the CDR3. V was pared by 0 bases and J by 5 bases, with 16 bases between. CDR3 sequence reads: CASSLAWASHRETQYF. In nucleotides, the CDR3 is TGTGCCAGCAGCTTAGCGTGGGCTAGCCATAGGGAGACCCAGTACTTC.

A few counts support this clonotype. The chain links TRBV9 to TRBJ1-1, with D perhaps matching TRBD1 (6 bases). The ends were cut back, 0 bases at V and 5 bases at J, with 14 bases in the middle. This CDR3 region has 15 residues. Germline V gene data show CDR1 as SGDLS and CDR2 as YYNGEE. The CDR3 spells CASSVAQGEWTEAFF. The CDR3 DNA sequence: TGTGCCAGCAGCGTAGCACAGGGTGAATGGACTGAAGCTTTCTTT.

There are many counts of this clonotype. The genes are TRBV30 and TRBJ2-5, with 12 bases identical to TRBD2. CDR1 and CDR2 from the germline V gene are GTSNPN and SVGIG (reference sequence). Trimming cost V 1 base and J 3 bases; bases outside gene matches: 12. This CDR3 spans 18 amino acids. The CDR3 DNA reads TGTGCCTGGAGTGGAATAACTAGCGGGAGGTGGGGGAAAGAGACCCAGTACTTC. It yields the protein CAWSGITSGRWGKETQYF.

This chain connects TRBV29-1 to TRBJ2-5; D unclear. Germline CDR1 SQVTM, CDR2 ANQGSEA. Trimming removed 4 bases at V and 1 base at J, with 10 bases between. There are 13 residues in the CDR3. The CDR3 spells CSVVKSSQETQYF. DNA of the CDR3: TGCAGCGTTGTTAAGTCAAGCCAAGAGACCCAGTACTTC.

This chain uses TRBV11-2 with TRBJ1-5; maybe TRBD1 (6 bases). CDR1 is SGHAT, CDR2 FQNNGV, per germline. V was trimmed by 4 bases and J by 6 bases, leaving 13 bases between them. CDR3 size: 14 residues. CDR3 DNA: TGTGCCAGCAGCTCGACAGGAGCGGGTCAGCCCCAGCATTTT. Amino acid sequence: CASSSTGAGQPQHF. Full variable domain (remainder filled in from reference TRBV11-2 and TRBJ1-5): EAGVAQSPRYKIIEKRQSVAFWCNPISGHATLYWYQQILGQGPKLLIQFQNNGVVDDSQLPKDRFSAERLKGVDSTLKIQPAKLEDSAVYLCASSSTGAGQPQHFGDGTRLSIL.

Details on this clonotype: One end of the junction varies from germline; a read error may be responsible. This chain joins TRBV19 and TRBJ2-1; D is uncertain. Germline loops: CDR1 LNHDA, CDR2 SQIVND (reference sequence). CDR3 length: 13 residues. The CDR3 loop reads CDSSRFTDNEQFF. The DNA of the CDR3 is TGTGACAGTAGCAGATTTACAGACAATGAGCAGTTCTTC.

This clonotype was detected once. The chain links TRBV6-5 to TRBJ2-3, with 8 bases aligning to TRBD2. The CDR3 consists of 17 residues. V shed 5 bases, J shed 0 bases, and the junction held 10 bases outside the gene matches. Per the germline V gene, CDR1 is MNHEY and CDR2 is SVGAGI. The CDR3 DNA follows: TGTGCCAGCAGTCGAGGGCGGGGGGCTGTTAGCACAGATACGCAGTATTTT. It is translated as CASSRGRGAVSTDTQYF.

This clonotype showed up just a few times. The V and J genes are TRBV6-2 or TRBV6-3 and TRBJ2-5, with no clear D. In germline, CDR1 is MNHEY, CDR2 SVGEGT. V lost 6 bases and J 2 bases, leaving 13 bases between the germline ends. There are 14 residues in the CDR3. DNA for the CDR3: TGTGCCAGCAGCTCCACTATGGATCAAGAGACCCAGTACTTC. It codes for CASSSTMDQETQYF.

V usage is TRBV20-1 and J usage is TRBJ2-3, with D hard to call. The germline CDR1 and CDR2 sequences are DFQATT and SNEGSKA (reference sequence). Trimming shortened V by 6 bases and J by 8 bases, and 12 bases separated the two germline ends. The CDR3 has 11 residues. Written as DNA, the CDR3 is TGCAGTGCCCAAGTCGTTGGTACGCAGTATTTT. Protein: CSAQVVGTQYF.

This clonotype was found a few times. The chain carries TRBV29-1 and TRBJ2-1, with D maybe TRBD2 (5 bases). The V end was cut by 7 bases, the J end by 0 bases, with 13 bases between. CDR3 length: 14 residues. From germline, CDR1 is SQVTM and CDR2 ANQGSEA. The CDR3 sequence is CSAERRSSYNEQFF. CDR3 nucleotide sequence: TGCAGCGCCGAGCGGCGGAGCTCCTACAATGAGCAGTTCTTC.

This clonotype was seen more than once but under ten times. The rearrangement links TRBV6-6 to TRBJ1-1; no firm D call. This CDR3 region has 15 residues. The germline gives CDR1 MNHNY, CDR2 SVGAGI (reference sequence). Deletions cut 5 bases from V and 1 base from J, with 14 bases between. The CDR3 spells CASSPRHSKNTEAFF. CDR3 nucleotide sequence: TGTGCCAGCAGTCCTAGACACTCTAAGAACACTGAAGCTTTCTTT.

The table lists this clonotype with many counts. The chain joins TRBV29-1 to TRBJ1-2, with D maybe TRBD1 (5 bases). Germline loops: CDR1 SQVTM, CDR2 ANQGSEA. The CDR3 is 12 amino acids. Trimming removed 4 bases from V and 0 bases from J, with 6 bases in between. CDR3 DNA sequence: TGCAGCGTTGTCAGGGCTAACTATGGCTACACCTTC. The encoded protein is CSVVRANYGYTF. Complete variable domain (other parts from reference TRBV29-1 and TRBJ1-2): SAVISQKPSRDICQRGTSLTIQCQVDSQVTMMFWYRQQPGQSLTLIATANQGSEATYESGFVIDKFPISRPNLTFSTLTVSNMSPEDSSIYLCSVVRANYGYTFGSGTRLTVV.

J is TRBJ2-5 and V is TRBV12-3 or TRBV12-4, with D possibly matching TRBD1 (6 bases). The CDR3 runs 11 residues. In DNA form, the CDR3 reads TGTGCTACAGGGAATCAAGAGACCCAGTACTTC. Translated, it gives CATGNQETQYF.

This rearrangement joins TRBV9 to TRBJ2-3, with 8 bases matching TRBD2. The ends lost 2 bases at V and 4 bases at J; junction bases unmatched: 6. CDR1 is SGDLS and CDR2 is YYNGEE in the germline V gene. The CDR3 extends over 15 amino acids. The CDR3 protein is CASSVLGLAADTQYF. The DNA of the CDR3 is TGTGCCAGCAGCGTTCTAGGACTAGCAGCAGATACGCAGTATTTT.

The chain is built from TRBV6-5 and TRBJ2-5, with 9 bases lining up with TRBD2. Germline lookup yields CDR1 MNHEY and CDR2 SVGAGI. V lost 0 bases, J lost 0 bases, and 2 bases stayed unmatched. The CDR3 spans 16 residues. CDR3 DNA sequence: TGTGCCAGCAGTTACTCGAGCGGGGGGTACCAAGAGACCCAGTACTTC. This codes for CASSYSSGGYQETQYF.

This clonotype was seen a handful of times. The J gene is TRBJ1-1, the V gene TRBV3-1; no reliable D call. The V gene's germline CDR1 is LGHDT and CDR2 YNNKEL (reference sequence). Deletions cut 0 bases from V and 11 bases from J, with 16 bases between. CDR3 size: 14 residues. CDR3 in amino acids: CASSQDREFSWAFF. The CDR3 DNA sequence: TGTGCCAGCAGCCAAGATAGGGAGTTTTCATGGGCTTTCTTT.